This TCR beta chain is from a study of T cells after yellow fever vaccination. General study findings and limits: Researchers cautioned that FACS-sorted repertoires could harbor abundant clonotypes contaminating from the bulk population. A limited proportion of clonotypes was detected within both the CD4 and CD8 compartments.

Conversion of TCR transcripts into cDNA relied on 5'RACE template switching, which added a universal primer site and UMIs. TCRdb recomputed calls from the 5' RACE reads with MiXCR, one row per CDR3 protein. This table holds 500,000 to 650,000 distinct CDR3 sequences, 12% found once. There are 13 residues in the CDR3. In germline, CDR1 is SGHRS, CDR2 YFSETQ. Between the trimmed V and J ends, which lost 8 bases and 6 bases, there was a span of 17 bases. This clonotype turned up a few times. As yet, its antigen is unknown. This TCR was sampled from a man aged 25 to 40 who received the YFV17D yellow fever vaccine. Here the sequenced sample was PBMCs, taken on the day of the yellow fever booster vaccination. This chain connects TRBV5-1 to TRBJ2-5; D possibly corresponds to TRBD2 (6 bases). DNA for the CDR3: TGCGCCAGGGTCCTCCCGGGAGTAAAGACCCAGTACTTC. Its translation: CARVLPGVKTQYF.